The subject of this entry is one TCR beta chain. The data derive from a study of cytomegalovirus exposure and HLA in healthy donors. All the people who gave samples were healthy bone marrow donors. J gave up 3 bases and V 4 bases, and 5 bases lay outside the gene matches. This CDR3 spans 15 amino acids. Germline assignment: CDR1 SGDLS and CDR2 YYNGEE. Both 60 Vbeta primers and 13 Jbeta primers went into the PCR. Only in-frame clones appear in the TCRdb table, and some are missing; sequencing was by immunoSEQ multiplex PCR. This listing includes about 64,000 clones. The sequenced material came from PBMCs. The chain uses TRBV9 and TRBJ2-1; 9 positions agree with TRBD2. This clonotype originated in a woman younger than 35 in good health and CMV-seronegative. The CDR3 reads CASSSRLADYNEQFF. The DNA of the CDR3 is TGTGCCAGCAGCTCAAGACTAGCGGACTACAATGAGCAGTTCTTC.